This T cell receptor (beta chain) is from a study of cytomegalovirus exposure and HLA in healthy donors. Points from the study as a whole: In an earlier analysis, most TCR beta V segments were productive about 87% or about 30% of the time. The only immune exposure information that was available was CMV serostatus. Later analysis showed TCR association rates varying by HLA locus, highest for DRB1 and lowest for HLA-C.

CDR3 size: 13 residues. Germline V gene data show CDR1 as SGHAT and CDR2 as FQNNGV. V dropped 6 bases and J dropped 4 bases, with 12 bases sitting between them. In the PCR, 60 Vbeta and 13 Jbeta primers were used. The assay was immunoSEQ multiplex PCR, and TCRdb's table has in-frame clones only and misses some. Among fewer than 200,000 clones listed, more than 9.5% were seen once. This clone was picked up a small number of times. Its antigen is not identified. The sequenced sample was PBMCs. The V gene is TRBV11-2, the J gene TRBJ1-2, with D possibly TRBD1 on 6 matching bases. The sequence came from a man in his fifties in good health and CMV-seropositive. The CDR3 region is CASRGTGLYGYTF. The CDR3 bases are TGTGCCAGCAGGGGTACAGGGCTCTATGGCTACACCTTC.